This T cell receptor beta chain was sequenced for a study of T cell responses to AZD1222 COVID-19 vaccine. CDR3 length: 19 amino acids. V lost 4 bases, J lost 4 bases, and 19 bases stayed unmatched. The V gene's germline CDR1 is SEHNR and CDR2 FQNEAQ (reference sequence). Method: immunoSEQ multiplex PCR; TCRdb's copy keeps in-frame clones and lacks some. In the table there are roughly 93,000 clones, 80% to 90% of which are singletons. General study points: Across spike, vaccine-associated CD4 TCRs were found, dominant at 160-218 and 743-854. Among those given AZD1222, only five or six were seropositive at baseline. The breadth and depth of Spike-specific TCRs increased once two AZD1222 doses had been given. Reports say nearly half of spike-specific TCRs go after unmutated variant regions.

As to this clone: The antigen remains unidentified.

The sequence was collected from an adult in good health. This rearrangement joins TRBV7-9 to TRBJ2-7; 10 positions agree with TRBD2. This sample comprised peripheral blood, obtained on day 0 of AZD1222 vaccination. The CDR3 spells CASSSVSSRSGRDRYEQYF. The DNA for the CDR3 is TGTGCCAGCAGCTCCGTAAGTAGCCGGAGCGGGAGGGATAGATACGAGCAGTACTTC.